Shown below are 32 T cell receptor beta chains from a single sample sequenced in a study of tumor and adjacent non-tumor tissue in lung cancer. No cell sorting was done before RNA was extracted from the tissue. Distant lung tissue was collected more than 3 cm away from the tumor edge. TCRbeta libraries were built with three rounds of nested PCR, modified from ARM-PCR. MiXCR, run by TCRdb on the multiplex PCR reads, gives a single entry per CDR3 protein. The data show 98,000 or so distinct CDR3 sequences, more than 80% seen once. The sequencing input was distant non-tumor lung tissue. These receptors were obtained from a man between 60 and 75 years old with small cell lung cancer.

The chain employs TRBV5-1 and TRBJ2-3; possibly TRBD1 for D (5 bases). The V gene's germline CDR1 is SGHRS and CDR2 YFSETQ. Trimming shortened V by 10 bases and J by 2 bases, and 17 bases separated the two germline ends. The CDR3 length is 14 residues. CDR3 coding DNA: TGCGCCGACAGCTTACCTGCTAACACAGATACGCAGTATTTT. It translates to CADSLPANTDTQYF.

This clonotype came up once. A junction boundary mismatches the germline segment, possibly from a read error. The chain is built from TRBV29-1 and TRBJ2-1; maybe TRBD2 (6 bases). Germline V gene data show CDR1 as SQVTM and CDR2 as ANQGSEA. CDR3 length: 10 amino acids. CDR3 in amino acids: CSAASGEQSF. CDR3 in DNA: TGCAGTGCCGCGTCGGGAGAGCAGTCCTTC.

As for this clonotype: The germline gene is not matched at one end of the junction; a read error may be the cause. The chain recombines TRBV6-2 or TRBV6-3 with TRBJ2-6, with 11 positions matching TRBD2. The CDR3 sequence is 18 residues long. Germline assignment: CDR1 MNHEY and CDR2 SVGEGT. CDR3 sequence reads: CASSFTSGRIVGANVMTF. The CDR3, as DNA: TGTGCCAGCAGTTTTACTAGCGGGAGAATTGTTGGGGCCAACGTCATGACTTTC.

This clonotype has only a few counts. V gene TRBV2 combines with J gene TRBJ2-2, with D possibly called TRBD1 or TRBD2 (5 bases each). The CDR3 runs to 15 residues. The germline CDR1 and CDR2 sequences are SNHLY and FYNNEI. V lost 2 bases and J 7 bases, leaving 14 bases between the germline ends. CDR3 region: CASSELRASGGELFF. CDR3 coding DNA: TGTGCCAGCAGTGAACTCAGGGCCAGCGGCGGGGAGCTGTTTTTT.

Concerning this clonotype: Possible read error: a much larger clone is one base away. V usage is TRBV7-3 and J usage is TRBJ2-3, with D hard to call. CDR1 is SGHTA and CDR2 is FQGTGA in the germline V gene. The CDR3 sequence is 13 residues long. V lost 7 bases and J 2 bases, leaving 10 bases between the germline ends. The CDR3: CASTPMVTDTQYF. CDR3 DNA: TGTGCCAGCACCCCCATGGTCACAGATACGCAGTATTTT.

This sequence joins TRBV2 and TRBJ2-5; TRBD1 aligns across 10 bases. V dropped 6 bases and J dropped 5; count of bases not matched to a gene: 3. Per germline, CDR1 SNHLY and CDR2 FYNNEI. The CDR3 spans 13 residues. The CDR3 DNA sequence: TGTGCCAGCAGAGGACAGGGGGGGGAGACCCAGTACTTC. This sequence encodes CASRGQGGETQYF.

On this clonotype itself: At one end, the junction sequence differs from germline, possibly due to a read error. The rearrangement uses TRBV12-3 or TRBV12-4 and TRBJ2-3; 9 bases match TRBD2. The CDR3 length is 16 residues. In DNA form, the CDR3 reads TGTGTCAGCAGTAGGGGACTAGCTGGAGAGGGAGATACGCAGTATTTT. This translates into CVSSRGLAGEGDTQYF.

Notes on this clonotype: One junction end disagrees with the germline gene, perhaps due to a read error. This rearrangement joins TRBV6-5 to TRBJ2-2; possibly TRBD1 or TRBD2 for D (5 bases each). Germline loops: CDR1 MNHEY, CDR2 SVGAGI. The length of the CDR3 is 15 residues. The CDR3 sequence is CARSYGRGRVGELFF. The CDR3 DNA reads TGTGCCAGAAGTTATGGTAGGGGACGTGTCGGGGAGCTGTTTTTT.

This clonotype came up many times. The chain links TRBV29-1 to TRBJ2-3; D remains unclear. Trimming removed 2 bases at V and 5 bases at J, with 5 bases between. The germline V gene encodes CDR1 SQVTM and CDR2 ANQGSEA. The CDR3 length is 11 residues. This chain's CDR3 is CSVEYRDTQYF. In DNA, the CDR3 is TGCAGCGTTGAATATCGAGATACGCAGTATTTT.

Worth noting for this clonotype: This may stem from a read error, because a much larger clone lies one nucleotide away. The V call is TRBV24-1, the J call TRBJ2-7; 9 bases align to TRBD2. This CDR3 spans 16 amino acids. Losses at the gene ends were 2 bases for V and 2 bases for J; bases not matched to a gene: 6. The V gene's germline CDR1 is KGHDR and CDR2 SFDVKD. CDR3 loop: CATSDSGSGGPYEQYF. In DNA form, the CDR3 reads TGTGCCACCAGTGATTCGGGTAGCGGGGGACCCTACGAGCAGTACTTC.

As concerns this clonotype: One end of the junction fails to match germline, which may point to a read error. The V gene is TRBV12-3 or TRBV12-4, the J gene TRBJ2-7, with a possible D match to TRBD2 (6 bases). CDR3 size: 16 residues. The CDR3 loop reads CASSPRGTEWSYEQYF. CDR3 nucleotide sequence: TGTGCCAGCAGTCCTCGCGGGACCGAATGGAGCTACGAGCAGTATTTC.

J is TRBJ1-5 and V is TRBV6-1; possible D gene TRBD1, 6 bases. From germline, CDR1 is MNHNS and CDR2 SASEGT. Deletions cut 6 bases from V and 1 base from J, with 16 bases between. The CDR3 is 16 amino acids. The CDR3 here is CASSIRQEVSNQPQHF. The CDR3 DNA reads TGTGCCAGCAGCATTAGACAGGAGGTGAGCAATCAGCCCCAGCATTTT.

The chain recombines TRBV11-1 with TRBJ1-1, with D unclear. V was trimmed by 7 bases and J by 0 bases, leaving 12 bases between them. The CDR3 is 14 amino acids. Looked up from germline, CDR1 is SGHAT and CDR2 is FQDESV (reference sequence). In nucleotides, the CDR3 is TGTGCCAGCAACCTGGACGGTCTGAACACTGAAGCTTTCTTT. Its translation: CASNLDGLNTEAFF.

Details on this clonotype: A read error may account for a junction end that differs from germline. The chain has TRBV6-1 and TRBJ2-1, with TRBD2 identical over 8 bases. From germline, CDR1 is MNHNS and CDR2 SASEGT. CDR3 length: 15 amino acids. CDR3 in amino acids: CASSQLAETYNEQFF. DNA of the CDR3: TGTGCCAGCAGTCAACTAGCGGAGACCTACAATGAGCAGTTCTTT.

The table lists this clonotype with a few counts. A much larger clone differs from this one at a single base, so this may be a read error. The V call is TRBV5-6, the J call TRBJ1-5; unclear D gene. The V gene's germline CDR1 is SGHDT and CDR2 YYEEEE. There are 16 residues in the CDR3. The CDR3 protein is CPSSQFGSDGGQPQHF. CDR3 coding DNA: TGTCCCAGCAGCCAGTTCGGGTCGGACGGCGGCCAGCCCCAGCATTTT. Based on the CDR3 plus reference TRBV5-6 and TRBJ1-5, the full variable domain is DAGVTQSPTHLIKTRGQQVTLRCSPKSGHDTVSWYQQALGQGPQFIFQYYEEEERQRGNFPDRFSGHQFPNYSSELNVNALLLGDSALYLCPSSQFGSDGGQPQHFGDGTRLSIL.

On this clonotype itself: This CDR3 is missing its conserved last phenylalanine or tryptophan, likely due to a read error. The CDR3 here is CASSEGFSDGRALNEQYI. CDR3 in DNA: TGTGCCAGCAGTGAGGGGTTCTCAGACGGGAGGGCCCTCAACGAGCAGTACATC. This chain uses TRBV10-2 with TRBJ2-7; 8 positions agree with TRBD2. The CDR3 extends over 18 amino acids. CDR1 is WSHSY, CDR2 SAAADI, per germline.

As to this clonotype: Lacking the conserved final phenylalanine or tryptophan, this CDR3 likely reflects a read error. The chain couples TRBV4-1 to TRBJ1-4, with a weak D call TRBD1 (5 bases). The CDR3 is 16 residues long. V was cut by 4 bases and J by 3 bases, with 15 bases left in between. Per the germline V gene, CDR1 is MGHRA and CDR2 is YSYEKL. CDR3: CASSRSSDSSNEKLFS. CDR3 coding DNA: TGCGCCAGCAGCCGCTCGAGTGACAGCTCTAATGAAAAACTGTTTTCT.

In the case of this clonotype: The conserved phenylalanine or tryptophan is not found at the CDR3 terminus, so this likely reflects a read error. V is TRBV11-2 and J is TRBJ2-4, with 11 bases matching TRBD1. V shed 2 bases and J 0 bases; nucleotides not matched to a gene: 6. The CDR3 length is 18 residues. The germline CDR1 and CDR2 sequences are SGHAT and FQNNGV. CDR3: CASSLRMGQGVAKNIQYL. The DNA of the CDR3 is TGTGCCAGCAGCTTAAGGATGGGACAGGGGGTAGCCAAAAACATTCAGTACTTA.

Comments on this clonotype: The germline gene is not matched at one end of the junction; a read error may be the cause. V gene TRBV4-2 combines with J gene TRBJ1-6; unclear D gene. Germline CDR1 reads LGHNA; CDR2 reads YNFKEQ. The CDR3 runs to 16 residues. DNA of the CDR3: TGTGGCAGCAGCCAAGTCCTGATGGGTGTCAATTCACTCCTCCACTTT. The encoded protein is CGSSQVLMGVNSLLHF.

As regards this clonotype: This may be a read error: a much more frequent sequence differs by one nucleotide. The chain joins TRBV12-3 or TRBV12-4 to TRBJ2-3; 11 bases are a match to TRBD2. The CDR3 runs 17 residues. The CDR3 spells CASSSRRTSGYTYTQYF. The CDR3 region has the DNA TGTGCCAGCAGCTCACGTAGGACTAGCGGGTACACATATACGCAGTATTTT.

Of note for this clonotype: A much larger clone differs by one base, so this may be a read error. CDR3 amino acids: CASSLGTSGSYGQFF. The DNA of the CDR3 is TGTGCCAGCAGCCTGGGGACTAGCGGGTCGTATGGGCAGTTCTTC. The V call is TRBV7-8, the J call TRBJ2-1; 12 bases are a match to TRBD2. The CDR3 has 15 residues. V dropped 5 bases and J dropped 12; count of bases not matched to a gene: 11. Germline V gene data show CDR1 as SGHVS and CDR2 as FQNEAQ.

This clonotype has only one observation. At one end the junction does not follow the germline gene, possibly because of a read error. The V gene is TRBV7-9, the J gene TRBJ2-1; the match to TRBD2 covers 15 bases. CDR1 and CDR2 (germline): SEHNR, FQNEAQ (reference sequence). CDR3 length: 17 amino acids. CDR3 DNA sequence: TGTGCCAGTAGCGCAGGACTAGCGGGAGGGCGGTACAATGTGCAGTTCTTC. Translating gives CASSAGLAGGRYNVQFF.

The genes are TRBV10-3 and TRBJ2-3, with D possibly matching TRBD2 (5 bases). Germline CDR1 and CDR2: ENHRY and SYGVKD. V lost 7 bases and J 3 bases, leaving 14 bases between the germline ends. This CDR3 has 14 amino acids. The CDR3 region is CAITRTRSTDTQYF. The DNA of the CDR3 is TGTGCCATCACTAGAACTAGAAGTACAGATACGCAGTATTTT.

In regard to this clonotype: A much larger clone lies one base from this, so it may be a read error. The chain has TRBV24-1 and TRBJ1-1; the match to TRBD1 covers 11 bases. With V trimmed by 7 bases and J by 6 bases, 6 bases remained unmatched. The CDR3 is 14 residues long. Germline V lookup: CDR1 KGHDR, CDR2 SFDVKD. The CDR3 DNA follows: TGTGCCACCAGGTGGACAGGGGGCAAAGCTGAAGCTTTCTTT. Encoded protein: CATRWTGGKAEAFF.

Concerning this clonotype: A junction end diverges from the germline sequence, so it may reflect a read error. The CDR3 region is CNVGPYSYEHYF. For the CDR3, the DNA is TGCAACGTGGGCCCCTATTCCTACGAGCACTACTTC. The chain couples TRBV29-1 to TRBJ2-7; no reliable D call. Germline assignment: CDR1 SQVTM and CDR2 ANQGSEA. The CDR3 has 12 residues.

Of note for this clonotype: At one boundary the junction diverges from the germline segment, which might be a read error. DNA for the CDR3: TGCAGCGGAGTCCCATTGCGGGAGTATAACAATGAGCAGTTATTC. Its translation is CSGVPLREYNNEQLF. This chain connects TRBV29-1 to TRBJ2-1; TRBD2 matches 7 bases. Per germline, CDR1 SQVTM and CDR2 ANQGSEA. The CDR3 length is 15 residues.

The chain is built from TRBV5-6 and TRBJ2-1; 10 nucleotides match TRBD2. Germline V gene sequence: CDR1 SGHDT, CDR2 YYEEEE. The junction had 14 bases not matched to a gene; V was cut back by 7 bases and J by 4 bases. The CDR3 spans 17 residues. Written as DNA, the CDR3 is TGTGCCAGCGTTTCCATTAGCGGGAGGAGTAGGTACAATGAGCAGTTCTTC. It encodes CASVSISGRSRYNEQFF.

Comments on this clonotype: The junction departs from the called germline gene at one end, perhaps through a read error. The chain links TRBV6-5 to TRBJ1-6, with TRBD1 as a possible D gene (5 bases). CDR3 length equals 13 residues. Per germline, CDR1 MNHEY and CDR2 SVGAGI. The chain's CDR3 is CASTMGGYTPLHF. CDR3 bases: TGTGCCAGTACGATGGGGGGTTATACACCACTCCACTTT.

Points on this clonotype: A much larger clone lies a single base off, so this may be a read error. CDR3 in amino acids: CSTSRTGNEKLFF. CDR3 DNA: TGCAGTACTAGTCGGACAGGCAATGAAAAACTGTTTTTT. The J gene is TRBJ1-4, the V gene TRBV20-1; TRBD1 aligns across 7 bases. The germline CDR1 and CDR2 sequences are DFQATT and SNEGSKA (reference sequence). The CDR3 is 13 residues long.

On this clonotype: Mismatch with germline at one junction end may stem from a read error. The J gene is TRBJ2-7, the V gene TRBV11-3; TRBD2 might be the D (6 bases). Germline V CDR1 and CDR2: SGHNT, YENEEA. The CDR3 runs to 13 residues. CDR3 protein: CASSLETSYEQCF. The CDR3 nucleotides read TGTGCCAGCAGTTTAGAAACTAGCTACGAGCAGTGCTTC. The full variable domain, completed using reference TRBV11-3 and TRBJ2-7, is EAGVVQSPRYKIIEKKQPVAFWCNPISGHNTLYWYLQNLGQGPELLIRYENEEAVDDSQLPKDRFSAERLKGVDSTLKIQPAELGDSAVYLCASSLETSYEQCFGPGTRLTVT.

As regards this clonotype: Compared with germline, one end of the junction differs, possibly owing to a read error. V gene TRBV11-2 combines with J gene TRBJ2-5; possible D gene TRBD2, 5 bases. This CDR3 has 11 residues. Germline values: CDR1 SGHAT, CDR2 FQNNGV. The CDR3 loop reads CASSQEETQYF. CDR3 coding DNA: TGTGCCAGCAGTCAGGAGGAGACCCAGTATTTC.

A single count supports this clonotype. Just one base apart from a much larger clone, this may be a read error. V usage is TRBV20-1 and J usage is TRBJ1-1; 8 nucleotides line up with TRBD1. From germline, CDR1 is DFQATT and CDR2 SNEGSKA (reference sequence). This CDR3 contains 13 residues. The CDR3 DNA sequence: TGCAGTGCCGCAAGACAGGGGAGAACTGAAGTTTTCTTT. Its translation: CSAARQGRTEVFF.